The 5 T cell receptor beta chains given below trace back to one sample, sequenced in a study of shared clonotypes between healthy human individuals. Produced via immunoSEQ multiplex PCR; TCRdb's table is partial and in-frame only. In the table there are roughly 2,500,000 clones, roughly 93% of which are singletons. Sequenced sample: naive CD4+ T cells from PBMCs. The subset: CD45RA+ positively selected. The receptors originated from a young man in good health. Some clones in this sample may be carry-over from other donors' samples.

This clone was counted only a few times. The junction does not match germline at one end; this may be a read error. The rearrangement links TRBV4-1 to TRBJ1-1; 10 positions agree with TRBD1. This CDR3 region has 14 residues. Germline V lookup: CDR1 MGHRA, CDR2 YSYEKL. CDR3 bases: TGCGCCAGCAGCCTGCCGGGACAGGGGACTGGAGCTTTCTTT. This encodes CASSLPGQGTGAFF.

The rearrangement joins TRBV19 to TRBJ2-7; perhaps TRBD2 as D (5 bases). CDR3 length: 14 residues. CDR1 LNHDA and CDR2 SQIVND come from the germline V gene (reference sequence). Between the trimmed V and J ends, which lost 4 bases and 1 base, there was a span of 11 bases. CDR3: CASSTSSGSYEQYF. CDR3 nucleotides: TGTGCCAGTAGTACCTCCAGCGGATCCTACGAGCAGTACTTC. Full variable domain (remainder filled in from reference TRBV19 and TRBJ2-7): DGGITQSPKYLFRKEGQNVTLSCEQNLNHDAMYWYRQDPGQGLRLIYYSQIVNDFQKGDIAEGYSVSREKKESFPLTVTSAQKNPTAFYLCASSTSSGSYEQYFGPGTRLTVT.

The chain recombines TRBV9 with TRBJ2-5; D possibly corresponds to TRBD2 (7 bases). V lost 4 bases and J 1 base, leaving 17 bases between the germline ends. The CDR3 runs 16 residues. The germline gives CDR1 SGDLS, CDR2 YYNGEE. The CDR3 spells CASSPRGRVLQETQYF. The CDR3 nucleotides read TGTGCCAGCAGCCCGAGGGGGAGGGTCCTCCAAGAGACCCAGTACTTC.

The chain combines TRBV6-1 with TRBJ1-3; 7 positions agree with TRBD1. Germline V lookup: CDR1 MNHNS, CDR2 SASEGT. The CDR3 extends over 14 amino acids. The trim removed 6 bases at V and 2 bases at J, leaving 4 bases unmatched. The CDR3 reads CASRPRGAGNTIYF. Here the CDR3 DNA reads TGTGCCAGCAGGCCCAGGGGGGCTGGAAACACCATATATTTT.

The chain carries TRBV19 and TRBJ2-1, with D tentatively TRBD2 (6 bases). CDR3 length: 15 residues. Germline V CDR1 and CDR2: LNHDA, SQIVND (reference sequence). V shed 5 bases and J shed 5 bases, with 16 bases lying between them. In DNA, the CDR3 is TGTGCCAGTAGTGCCTACCGGGACTTGAACAATGAGCAGTTCTTC. Translation: CASSAYRDLNNEQFF.